Presented here are 20 T cell receptor beta chains from one specimen sequenced in a study of control samples from healthy donors and cancer patients. The table came from immunoSEQ multiplex PCR; TCRdb's copy has only in-frame clones and leaves some out. The top ten hold around 3.8% of the sample, which has just under 75,000 clones, roughly 87% seen once. Specimen: blood. Receptor source: a woman aged 45-60 years in good health.

The genes are TRBV7-9 and TRBJ1-1; 8 bases line up with TRBD1. CDR1 and CDR2 (germline): SEHNR, FQNEAQ (reference sequence). There are 16 residues in the CDR3. The J segment lost 1 base and the V segment lost 4 bases, leaving 8 bases of the junction unmatched. The CDR3 DNA follows: TGTGCCAGCAGCTCTTCCGGGACAGGAGAGAACACTGAAGCTTTCTTT. It yields the protein CASSSSGTGENTEAFF.

This chain joins TRBV7-3 and TRBJ2-2, with unresolved D. V was pared by 5 bases and J by 6 bases, with 10 bases between. The CDR3 extends over 13 amino acids. Per the germline V gene, CDR1 is SGHTA and CDR2 is FQGTGA. CDR3 region: CASSRQGAGELFF. CDR3 DNA: TGTGCCAGCAGCCGACAAGGAGCCGGGGAGCTGTTTTTT.

The V gene is TRBV4-1, the J gene TRBJ1-4; TRBD1 is a possible D gene (5 bases). The CDR3 loop spans 14 amino acids. Trimming took off 5 bases at V and 8 bases at J, with 15 bases between the two ends. In germline, CDR1 is MGHRA, CDR2 YSYEKL. The CDR3 DNA reads as TGCGCCAGCAGCAAAGCGGGGCTGGGGGAAAAACTGTTTTTT. It yields the protein CASSKAGLGEKLFF.

The chain carries TRBV19 and TRBJ2-2, with TRBD2 identical over 12 bases. V lost 5 bases to trimming and J lost 7 bases; unmatched junction nucleotides: 20. This CDR3 contains 20 residues. Germline CDR1 and CDR2: LNHDA and SQIVND (reference sequence). CDR3 in amino acids: CASSPRTGGATSGRGGELFF. The CDR3 DNA follows: TGTGCCAGTAGTCCACGGACAGGGGGTGCGACTAGCGGGAGAGGCGGGGAGCTGTTTTTT.

The rearrangement joins TRBV25-1 to TRBJ2-7, with TRBD2 matching 12 bases. Losses at the gene ends were 5 bases for V and 2 bases for J; bases not matched to a gene: 7. Germline V lookup: CDR1 MGHDK, CDR2 SYGVNS. There are 16 residues in the CDR3. The CDR3 sequence: CASSLAGGPQAYEQYF. CDR3 DNA sequence: TGTGCCAGCAGTCTAGCGGGAGGGCCCCAAGCCTACGAGCAGTACTTC.

The chain joins TRBV3-1 (or the pseudogene TRBV3-2) to TRBJ2-3; 7 bases fit TRBD2. Germline CDR1 is LGHDT and CDR2 is YNNKEL (reference sequence). CDR3 length: 15 residues. The trim removed 10 bases at V and 2 bases at J, leaving 12 bases unmatched. The CDR3 coding sequence is TGTGCCACCCGGTCAGCGGGGTTTACCACAGATACGCAGTATTTT. Residues: CATRSAGFTTDTQYF.

V usage is TRBV6-5 and J usage is TRBJ1-5; weak D call: TRBD1 (5 bases). The CDR3 runs to 14 residues. Between the trimmed V and J ends, which lost 5 bases and 3 bases, there was a span of 11 bases. CDR1 MNHEY and CDR2 SVGAGI come from the germline V gene. This CDR3 reads CASSHQGANQPQHF. The CDR3 DNA follows: TGTGCCAGCAGTCACCAGGGAGCCAATCAGCCCCAGCATTTT.

The CDR3 bases are TGTGCCAGCAGCCGGGACTCCCAGGAGTACTTC. Residues: CASSRDSQEYF. This rearrangement joins TRBV7-3 to TRBJ2-7; D might be TRBD2 (6 bases). CDR1 is SGHTA, CDR2 FQGTGA, per germline. Trimming cost V 5 bases and J 11 bases, with 13 bases left between them. The length of the CDR3 is 11 residues.

The V gene is TRBV6-5, the J gene TRBJ1-4; TRBD1 matches at 7 bases. The CDR3 totals 15 residues. Trimming removed 4 bases from V and 8 bases from J; junction bases left unmatched: 10. Germline loops: CDR1 MNHEY, CDR2 SVGAGI. The CDR3 loop reads CASSCTTGDGEKLFF. CDR3 nucleotides: TGTGCCAGCAGTTGTACTACAGGGGATGGGGAAAAACTGTTTTTT.

The chain employs TRBV3-1 (or the pseudogene TRBV3-2) and TRBJ2-2; TRBD2 agrees at 9 bases. V shed 0 bases, J shed 4 bases, and the junction held 12 bases outside the gene matches. The CDR3 sequence is 19 residues long. Per germline, CDR1 LGHDT and CDR2 YNNKEL (reference sequence). CDR3 sequence (DNA): TGTGCCAGCAGCCAAGATTATCGGGTCAGCGGGAGGTTCACCGGGGAGCTGTTTTTT. It is translated as CASSQDYRVSGRFTGELFF.

There are many counts of this clone. The gene calls are TRBV28 and TRBJ2-7; TRBD1 matches at 8 bases. J gave up 6 bases and V 5 bases, and 12 bases lay outside the gene matches. There are 15 residues in the CDR3. The germline gives CDR1 MDHEN, CDR2 SYDVKM. CDR3 nucleotides: TGTGCCAGCAGTAAACGACAGGGGAAAATGGGCGAGCAGTACTTC. Its translation: CASSKRQGKMGEQYF.

The chain is built from TRBV30 and TRBJ2-5; 9 bases match TRBD2. Germline V gene lookup returns CDR1 GTSNPN and CDR2 SVGIG (reference sequence). With 0 bases clipped from V and 5 bases from J, the junction kept 13 bases outside the gene matches. This CDR3 comprises 17 residues. The CDR3 loop reads CAWSVGSSGSGRETQYF. The CDR3 DNA reads as TGTGCCTGGAGTGTAGGGAGTAGCGGGAGTGGGAGGGAGACCCAGTACTTC.

The rearrangement uses TRBV29-1 and TRBJ2-7; D is possibly TRBD2 (5 bases). The ends were cut back, 1 base at V and 0 bases at J, with 10 bases in the middle. This CDR3 is 14 amino acids long. Germline V gene sequence: CDR1 SQVTM, CDR2 ANQGSEA. This CDR3 reads CSVEGGAGSYEQYF. In nucleotides, the CDR3 is TGCAGCGTTGAAGGGGGTGCGGGCTCCTACGAGCAGTACTTC.

This rearrangement joins TRBV18 to TRBJ1-5, with D hard to call. Germline V lookup: CDR1 KGHSH, CDR2 LQKENI. The length of the CDR3 is 17 residues. V lost 2 bases, J lost 1 base, and 15 bases lay in between. The CDR3 sequence: CASSPVPGAGSNQPQHF. CDR3 nucleotides: TGTGCCAGCTCACCAGTGCCAGGAGCTGGGAGCAATCAGCCCCAGCATTTT.

The chain recombines TRBV28 with TRBJ1-6; tentative D call: TRBD1 (6 bases). Trimming pared 6 bases from V and 6 bases from J, leaving 12 bases between. CDR3 size: 14 residues. Germline V lookup: CDR1 MDHEN, CDR2 SYDVKM. This CDR3 reads CASRIGGANSPLHF. CDR3 sequence (DNA): TGTGCCAGCAGGATCGGGGGGGCTAATTCACCCCTCCACTTT. Using reference TRBV28 and TRBJ1-6 for the parts outside the CDR3, the full variable domain is DVKVTQSSRYLVKRTGEKVFLECVQDMDHENMFWYRQDPGLGLRLIYFSYDVKMKEKGDIPEGYSVSREKKERFSLILESASTNQTSMYLCASRIGGANSPLHFGNGTRLTVT.

The DNA for the CDR3 is TGTGCCATCTCCGTCATAATGAACACTGAAGCTTTCTTT. It codes for CAISVIMNTEAFF. This sequence joins TRBV10-3 and TRBJ1-1, with D unresolved. Per the germline V gene, CDR1 is ENHRY and CDR2 is SYGVKD. CDR3 size: 13 residues. The germline V and J ends were trimmed by 8 bases and 0 bases, with 10 bases remaining between them.

The V call is TRBV6-6, the J call TRBJ1-5; 9 bases are shared with TRBD1. CDR3 size: 15 residues. J lost 5 bases, V lost 6 bases, and 8 bases had no gene match. The germline CDR1 and CDR2 sequences are MNHNY and SVGAGI (reference sequence). The CDR3 DNA follows: TGTGCCAGCAGCCCTGACAGGGGGGGTGATCAGCCCCAGCATTTT. Translated: CASSPDRGGDQPQHF.

The V call is TRBV7-9, the J call TRBJ1-2; D is unresolved. Germline loops: CDR1 SEHNR, CDR2 FQNEAQ (reference sequence). The CDR3 length is 14 residues. V lost 1 base, J lost 2 bases, and 8 bases lay in between. The CDR3 sequence: CASSLDPANYGYTF. CDR3 sequence (DNA): TGTGCCAGCAGCTTAGACCCTGCGAACTATGGCTACACCTTC.

V gene TRBV12-3 or TRBV12-4 combines with J gene TRBJ2-3, with 7 nucleotides matching TRBD2. The CDR3 loop spans 13 amino acids. After removal of 10 bases from V and 0 bases from J, the junction contained 4 bases not matched to a gene. The CDR3 protein is CATGTTSTDTQYF. CDR3 in DNA: TGTGCCACTGGGACTACCAGCACAGATACGCAGTATTTT.

The rearrangement uses TRBV2 and TRBJ1-6; D not certain. The CDR3 totals 12 residues. The V end lost 10 bases, the J end lost 8 bases, and 12 bases lay between the germline ends. Germline V gives CDR1 SNHLY, CDR2 FYNNEI. CDR3 bases: TGTGCCACACGCCGGTTGGATTCACCCCTCCACTTT. Translating gives CATRRLDSPLHF.